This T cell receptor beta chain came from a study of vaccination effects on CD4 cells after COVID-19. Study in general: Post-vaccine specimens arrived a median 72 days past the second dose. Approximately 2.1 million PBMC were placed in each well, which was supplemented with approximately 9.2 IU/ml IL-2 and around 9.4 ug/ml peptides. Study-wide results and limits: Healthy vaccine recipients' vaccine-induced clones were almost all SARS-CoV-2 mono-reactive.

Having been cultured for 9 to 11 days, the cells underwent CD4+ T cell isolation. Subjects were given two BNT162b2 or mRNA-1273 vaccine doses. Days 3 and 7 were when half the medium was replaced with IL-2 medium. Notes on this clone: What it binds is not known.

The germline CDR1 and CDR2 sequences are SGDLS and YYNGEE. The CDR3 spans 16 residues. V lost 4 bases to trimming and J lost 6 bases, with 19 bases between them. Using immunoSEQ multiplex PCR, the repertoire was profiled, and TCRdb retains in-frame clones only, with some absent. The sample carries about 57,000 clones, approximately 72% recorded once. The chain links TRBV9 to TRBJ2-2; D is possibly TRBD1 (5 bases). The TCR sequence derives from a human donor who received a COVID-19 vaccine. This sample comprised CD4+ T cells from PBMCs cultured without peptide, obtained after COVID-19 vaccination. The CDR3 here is CASSLNYGAKAGELFF. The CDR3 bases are TGTGCCAGCAGCCTAAATTATGGGGCGAAGGCCGGGGAGCTGTTTTTT.